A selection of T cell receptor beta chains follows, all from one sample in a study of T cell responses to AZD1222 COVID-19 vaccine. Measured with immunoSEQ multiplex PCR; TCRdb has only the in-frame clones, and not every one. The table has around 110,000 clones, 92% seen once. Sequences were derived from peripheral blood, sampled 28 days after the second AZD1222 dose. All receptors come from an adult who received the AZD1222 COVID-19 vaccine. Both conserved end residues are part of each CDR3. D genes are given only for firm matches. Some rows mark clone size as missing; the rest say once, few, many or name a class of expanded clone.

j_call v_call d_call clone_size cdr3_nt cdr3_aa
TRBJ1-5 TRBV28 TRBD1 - TGTGCCAGCAGTTCAGCCAGGGGGCATTACAGCAATCAGCCCCAGCATTTT CASSSARGHYSNQPQHF
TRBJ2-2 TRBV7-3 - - TGTGCCAGCAGCTTAGGTGCTAGCCTGACGGCCGGGGAGCTGTTTTTT CASSLGASLTAGELFF
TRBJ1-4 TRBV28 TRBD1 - TGTGCCAGCCTGACCCCGGGACAGCCTAATGAAAAACTGTTTTTT CASLTPGQPNEKLFF
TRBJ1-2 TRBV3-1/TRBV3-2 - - TGTGCCAGCAGCCCCCGGTCGGTGGGGGTCGGTGGCTACACCTTC CASSPRSVGVGGYTF
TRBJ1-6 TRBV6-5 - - TGTGCCAGCAGTCTTGACAGGCGAAATAATTCACCCCTCCACTTT CASSLDRRNNSPLHF
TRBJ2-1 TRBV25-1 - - TGTGCCAGCAGTGAATATGATGAGCAGTTCTTC CASSEYDEQFF
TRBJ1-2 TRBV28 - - TGTGCCAGCAGTTTCTGGACAAACTATGGCTACACCTTC CASSFWTNYGYTF
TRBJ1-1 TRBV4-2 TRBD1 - TGTGCCAGCAGCCAGGGGACAGGGGCTGAGGGAACTGAAGCTTTCTTT CASSQGTGAEGTEAFF
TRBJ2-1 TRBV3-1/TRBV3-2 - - TGTGCCAGCAGCCCGCGGGGAGCTTACTACAATGAGCAGTTCTTC CASSPRGAYYNEQFF
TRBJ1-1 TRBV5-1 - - TGCGCCAGCAGCCCCCAGGGTTGGGGGCAGGACACTGAAGCTTTCTTT CASSPQGWGQDTEAFF
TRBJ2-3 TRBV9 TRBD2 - TGTGCCAGCAGCGGATGGACTAGCGGGCCGTATACGCAGTATTTT CASSGWTSGPYTQYF
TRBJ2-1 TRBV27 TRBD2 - TGTGCCAGCAGTTTGTCACTAGCGGGGAGCAATGAGCAGTTCTTC CASSLSLAGSNEQFF
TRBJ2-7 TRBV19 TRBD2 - TGTGCCAGTAGTAAGTGGACTAGCGGGAGGGCCGAGATCAGCGAGCAGTACTTC CASSKWTSGRAEISEQYF
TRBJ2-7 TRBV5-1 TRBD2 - TGCGCCAGCAGCTTTAGCGGGGCGGGAGGCGAGCAGTACTTC CASSFSGAGGEQYF
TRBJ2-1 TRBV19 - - TGTGCCAGTAGTATAAGAGGTGACTCCTACAATGAGCAGTTCTTC CASSIRGDSYNEQFF
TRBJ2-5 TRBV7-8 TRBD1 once TGTGCCAGCAGCTGGGGACAGGACCAAGAGACCCAGTACTTC CASSWGQDQETQYF
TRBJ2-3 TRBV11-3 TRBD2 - TGTGCCAGCAGCTCTCTAGCGGCCGACTCAGATACGCAGTATTTT CASSSLAADSDTQYF
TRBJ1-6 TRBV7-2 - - TGTGCCAGCAGCTTAGAGGGGGGGGCGAGTAATTCACCCCTCCACTTT CASSLEGGASNSPLHF
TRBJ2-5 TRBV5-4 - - TGTGCCAGCAGCCAACCCGGGACCCGCCAAGAGACCCAGTACTTC CASSQPGTRQETQYF
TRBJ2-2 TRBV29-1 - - TGCAGCGTTGAAGAGCAGAACACCGGGGAGCTGTTTTTT CSVEEQNTGELFF
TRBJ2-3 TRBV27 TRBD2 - TGTGCCAGCAGAGAAGGGGCTAGCGGAAGCACAGATACGCAGTATTTT CASREGASGSTDTQYF
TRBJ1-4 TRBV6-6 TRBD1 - TGTGCCAGCAGTCCGAATTTCCGGACAGGGAGTAATGAAAAACTGTTTTTT CASSPNFRTGSNEKLFF
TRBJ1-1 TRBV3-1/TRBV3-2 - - TGTGCCAGCAGCCACGTCGGTGAAGCTTTCTTT CASSHVGEAFF
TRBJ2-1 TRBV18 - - TGTGCCAGCTCACCACCGGTACTAACAGAGCAGTTCTTC CASSPPVLTEQFF
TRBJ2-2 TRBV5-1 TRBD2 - TGCGCCAGCAGCTTGGCCGGGACTAGCACCGGGGAGCTGTTTTTT CASSLAGTSTGELFF
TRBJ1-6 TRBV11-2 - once TGTGCCAGCAGCTTAGGAAGAGACCTAAGCTCCTATAATTCACCCCTCCACTTT CASSLGRDLSSYNSPLHF
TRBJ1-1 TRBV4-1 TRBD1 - TGCGCCAGCAGCCAAGGACAGGGCCAGATCATGAACACTGAAGCTTTCTTT CASSQGQGQIMNTEAFF
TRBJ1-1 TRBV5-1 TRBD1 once TGCGCCAGCAGCTTGGGACAGGGAGGATACTACACTGAAGCTTTCTTT CASSLGQGGYYTEAFF
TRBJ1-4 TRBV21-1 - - TGTGCCAGCAGCAAAGGCTGCTTGGCAAGTAAAACAACTAATGAAAAACTGTTTTTT CASSKGCLASKTTNEKLFF
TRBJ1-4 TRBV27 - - TGTGCCAGCAGTTTATGGGCGACTAATGAAAAACTGTTTTTT CASSLWATNEKLFF
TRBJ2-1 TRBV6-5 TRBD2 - TGTGCCAGCAGTTCCGGACTAGCGGGAGGCAATGAGCAGTTCTTC CASSSGLAGGNEQFF
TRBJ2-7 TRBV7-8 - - TGTGCCAGCAGCCCGAGCCGGGACACAGAGCAGTACTTC CASSPSRDTEQYF
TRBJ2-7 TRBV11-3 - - TGTGCCAGCAGCTCTGCCGACGAGCAGTACTTC CASSSADEQYF
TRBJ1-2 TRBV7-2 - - TGTGCCAGCAGCACCCCAGGGTTAGGCTACACCTTC CASSTPGLGYTF
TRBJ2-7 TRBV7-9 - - TGTGCCAGCAGTTCCCGGGAGACCTACGAGCAGTACTTC CASSSRETYEQYF
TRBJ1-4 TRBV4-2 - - TGTGCCAGCAGCCAGCAACAGAGGGCTAATGAAAAACTGTTTTTT CASSQQQRANEKLFF
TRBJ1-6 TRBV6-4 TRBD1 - TGTGCCAGCAGTGAGGGGGGACAGGGGGTGTCACCCCTCCACTTT CASSEGGQGVSPLHF
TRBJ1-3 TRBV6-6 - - TGTGCCAGCAGTTACAGGGGTAGCTCTGGAAACACCATATATTTT CASSYRGSSGNTIYF
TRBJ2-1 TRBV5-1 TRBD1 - TGCGCCAGCAGCCTCCAGGGGGACAGCAATGAGCAGTTCTTC CASSLQGDSNEQFF
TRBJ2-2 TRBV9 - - TGTGCCAGCAGCGTAGCTAGGGTTGACAGGGAGCTGTTTTTT CASSVARVDRELFF
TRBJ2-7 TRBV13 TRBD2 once TGTGCCAGTCTTCTGCGGGGGGGCCTGGACGAGCAGTACTTC CASLLRGGLDEQYF
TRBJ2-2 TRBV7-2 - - TGTGCCAGCAGATTGGGCCTCAAATCGAACACCGGGGAGCTGTTTTTT CASRLGLKSNTGELFF
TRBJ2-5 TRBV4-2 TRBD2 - TGTGCCAGCAGCCAAGAGGTTAGCGGGGGCCAAGAGACCCAGTACTTC CASSQEVSGGQETQYF
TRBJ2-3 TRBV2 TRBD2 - TGTGCCAGCAGTACCCGGACTAGACCCGTGTTT CASSTRTRPVF
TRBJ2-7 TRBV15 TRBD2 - TGTGCCAACGCGATAGCGGGAGGACACTACGAGCAGTACTTC CANAIAGGHYEQYF
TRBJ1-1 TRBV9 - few TGTGCCAGCAGCCTTTCTATCCGGAACACTGAAGCTTTCTTT CASSLSIRNTEAFF
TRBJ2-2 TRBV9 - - TGTGCCAGCAGCGTAGACTGGTGGGGGACCGGGGAGCTGTTTTTT CASSVDWWGTGELFF
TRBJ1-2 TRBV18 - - TGTGCCAGCTCACCACCAGGGACGACGAACTATGGCTACACCTTC CASSPPGTTNYGYTF
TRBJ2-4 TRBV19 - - TGTGCCAGTAGTATAGTGCAACGATTAGCCAAAAACATTCAGTACTTC CASSIVQRLAKNIQYF
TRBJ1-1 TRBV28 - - TGTGCCAGCAGTTTACTGACGGAGGGCACTGAAGCTTTCTTT CASSLLTEGTEAFF
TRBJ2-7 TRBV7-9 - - TGTGCCAGCAGCTTAAAAGGGGCGGACGAGCAGTACTTC CASSLKGADEQYF
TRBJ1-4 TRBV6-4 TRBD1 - TGTGCCAGCAGCGGGACAGGGGTGGACCATGAAAAACTGTTTTTT CASSGTGVDHEKLFF
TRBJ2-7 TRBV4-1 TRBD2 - TGCGCCAGCAGCCAAGATTTTGCGCGGGAGGGCGAATCCTACGAGCAGTACTTC CASSQDFAREGESYEQYF
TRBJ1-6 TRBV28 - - TGTGCCAGCAGTTTACCTGTAACGGCTTCACCCCTCCACTTT CASSLPVTASPLHF
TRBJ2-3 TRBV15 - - TGTGCCACCAGCGGGAGGGACAGCAGCACAGATACGCAGTATTTT CATSGRDSSTDTQYF